The source of this T cell receptor (beta chain) is a study of cytotoxic CD8 clonotypes in ibrutinib-treated CLL. On the study more broadly: Approximately 25 partial and 2 complete responses; at median roughly 70 months, around 15 remitted, roughly 12 progressed.

Investigators sought sequencing depths of between 1 in 200,000 and 1 in 1 million T cells. The assay was immunoSEQ multiplex PCR, and TCRdb's table has in-frame clones only and misses some. Here the sample spans 160,000 or so clones, about 88% being singletons. The CDR3 length is 14 residues. V lost 7 bases and J 1 base, leaving 14 bases between the germline ends. CDR1 and CDR2 (germline): SGDLS, YYNGEE. The chain couples TRBV9 to TRBJ2-5; D is undetermined. The TCR was taken from a human donor with chronic lymphocytic leukemia. Sample: PBMCs, taken at disease progression, from a patient treated with ibrutinib. CDR3 loop: CASGTIGLQETQYF. In nucleotides, the CDR3 is TGTGCCAGCGGTACTATAGGGCTCCAAGAGACCCAGTACTTC.